What follows are 21 T cell receptor beta chains derived from one specimen sequenced in a study of blood T cell repertoires in COVID-19. Profiling relied on immunoSEQ multiplex PCR, and the TCRdb table lists in-frame clones only, not all of them. The data hold 85,000 to 110,000 clones, with roughly 90% observed a single time. The sample consisted of peripheral blood. The receptors come from a woman aged 55-75 years with acute or convalescent COVID-19.

This chain links TRBV7-2 with TRBJ2-1; no firm D call. CDR1 and CDR2 (germline): SGHTA, FQGNSA. This CDR3 spans 14 amino acids. With 0 bases removed from V and 1 base from J, the gap between germline ends came to 4 bases. CDR3 protein: CASSLAGSYNEQFF. The CDR3, as DNA: TGTGCCAGCAGCTTAGCCGGTTCCTACAATGAGCAGTTCTTC.

This clone has just one count. The genes are TRBV11-3 and TRBJ2-1, with 7 bases fitting TRBD2. V dropped 0 bases and J dropped 6; count of bases not matched to a gene: 2. This CDR3 has 14 residues. Germline CDR1 reads SGHNT; CDR2 reads YENEEA. CDR3 in DNA: TGTGCCAGCAGCTTAGAAACGGGGGGCAATGAGCAGTTCTTC. This translates into CASSLETGGNEQFF.

CDR3 sequence reads: CASTQGSGYTGELFF. As DNA, the CDR3 is TGTGCCAGCACCCAAGGGAGCGGGTACACCGGGGAGCTGTTTTTT. V usage is TRBV2 and J usage is TRBJ2-2; TRBD2 might be the D (6 bases). From germline, CDR1 is SNHLY and CDR2 FYNNEI. With 7 bases removed from V and 3 bases from J, the gap between germline ends came to 15 bases. There are 15 residues in the CDR3.

The rearrangement links TRBV18 to TRBJ1-2, with 10 bases that match TRBD1. Germline values: CDR1 KGHSH, CDR2 LQKENI. The ends lost 1 base at V and 4 bases at J; junction bases unmatched: 0. This CDR3 comprises 14 residues. CDR3 loop: CASSPRDRGYGYTF. The CDR3 nucleotides are TGTGCCAGCTCACCACGGGACAGGGGCTATGGCTACACCTTC.

This clone appeared a single time. The chain combines TRBV19 with TRBJ1-2; TRBD1 might be the D (6 bases). The CDR3 totals 15 residues. CDR1 is LNHDA and CDR2 is SQIVND in the germline V gene (reference sequence). Trimming cost V 3 bases and J 8 bases, with 19 bases left between them. The CDR3, as DNA: TGTGCCAGTAGTATGGACAGTTCTTCTTTAACCGGCTACACCTTC. This translates into CASSMDSSSLTGYTF.

The chain couples TRBV19 to TRBJ2-2, with a weak D call TRBD2 (7 bases). Germline CDR1 is LNHDA and CDR2 is SQIVND (reference sequence). The CDR3 totals 15 residues. Trimming removed 6 bases from V and 1 base from J, with 12 bases in between. The CDR3 here is CASSQGGENTGELFF. The CDR3 DNA follows: TGTGCCAGTAGCCAAGGGGGGGAGAACACCGGGGAGCTGTTTTTT.

This chain links TRBV28 with TRBJ1-1; TRBD1 is a possible D gene (6 bases). The V gene's germline CDR1 is MDHEN and CDR2 SYDVKM. V was trimmed by 5 bases and J by 8 bases, leaving 18 bases between them. The CDR3 is 14 amino acids. In nucleotides, the CDR3 is TGTGCCAGCAGTCCGTACCTCCCGGACAGCGAAGCTTTCTTT. Translation gives CASSPYLPDSEAFF.

The V gene is TRBV6-5, the J gene TRBJ1-5; perhaps TRBD1 as D (5 bases). The V end lost 6 bases, the J end lost 0 bases, and 12 bases lay between the germline ends. Germline CDR1 is MNHEY and CDR2 is SVGAGI. CDR3 length: 15 residues. CDR3 coding DNA: TGTGCCAGCAGGGGGGGACTGTATAGCAATCAGCCCCAGCATTTT. Encoded protein: CASRGGLYSNQPQHF.

The rearrangement links TRBV28 to TRBJ1-2; weak D call: TRBD1 (6 bases). The CDR3 extends over 13 amino acids. V lost 6 bases to trimming and J lost 7 bases, with 15 bases between them. The V gene's germline CDR1 is MDHEN and CDR2 SYDVKM. CDR3 DNA: TGTGCCAGCAGAGAAACAGGGAGCGCTGGCTACACCTTC. It specifies CASRETGSAGYTF.

The gene calls are TRBV2 and TRBJ1-1; TRBD1 is a possible D gene (5 bases). The CDR3 has 13 residues. Trimming left V 7 bases short and J 2 bases short, with 11 bases between. Germline loops: CDR1 SNHLY, CDR2 FYNNEI. CDR3 loop: CASTLTVNTEAFF. CDR3 DNA: TGTGCCAGCACCCTGACAGTCAACACTGAAGCTTTCTTT.

V is TRBV4-1 and J is TRBJ2-7; 7 bases line up with TRBD2. The CDR3 totals 16 residues. Germline-derived CDR1 and CDR2 are MGHRA and YSYEKL. J was trimmed by 5 bases and V by 4 bases; bases with no gene match: 14. CDR3 residues: CASSPGGSGTSNEQYV. CDR3 in DNA: TGCGCCAGCAGCCCCGGGGGAAGCGGGACGTCTAACGAGCAGTACGTC.

The chain is built from TRBV5-4 and TRBJ1-1, with D possibly TRBD1 on 6 matching bases. V was cut by 3 bases and J by 1 base, with 16 bases left in between. This CDR3 is 16 amino acids long. CDR1 is SGHNT and CDR2 is YYREEE in the germline V gene (reference sequence). For the CDR3, the DNA is TGTGCCAGCAGCTCCTTGGCAGGGGCGGGGAACACTGAAGCTTTCTTT. Its protein product is CASSSLAGAGNTEAFF.

The chain employs TRBV24-1 and TRBJ2-5; the match to TRBD1 covers 8 bases. Germline V lookup: CDR1 KGHDR, CDR2 SFDVKD. The CDR3 spans 17 residues. The junction had 8 bases not matched to a gene; V was cut back by 1 base and J by 2 bases. The CDR3 DNA is TGTGCCACCAGTGATTTCTCCGGCCGGACAGGGCAAGAGACCCAGTACTTC. This gives the protein CATSDFSGRTGQETQYF.

The gene calls are TRBV6-5 and TRBJ1-2, with TRBD1 matching over 7 bases. The CDR3 has 13 amino acids. Germline-derived CDR1 and CDR2 are MNHEY and SVGAGI. The V and J ends lost 7 bases and 1 base, in that order; junction bases with no gene match: 3. CDR3 protein: CASTDRVNYGYTF. DNA for the CDR3: TGTGCCAGCACCGACAGGGTTAACTATGGCTACACCTTC.

This chain connects TRBV19 to TRBJ2-5, with TRBD2 matching 7 bases. V lost 3 bases to trimming and J lost 1 base; unmatched junction nucleotides: 5. CDR1 and CDR2 (germline): LNHDA, SQIVND (reference sequence). This CDR3 spans 15 amino acids. In DNA, the CDR3 is TGTGCCAGTAGTATCTCGGCGGGGGTCCAAGAGACCCAGTACTTC. It translates to CASSISAGVQETQYF. Filled out from reference TRBV19 and TRBJ2-5, the complete variable domain reads DGGITQSPKYLFRKEGQNVTLSCEQNLNHDAMYWYRQDPGQGLRLIYYSQIVNDFQKGDIAEGYSVSREKKESFPLTVTSAQKNPTAFYLCASSISAGVQETQYFGPGTRLLVL.

This chain uses TRBV6-6 with TRBJ2-1; 12 positions agree with TRBD1. Germline-derived CDR1 and CDR2 are MNHNY and SVGAGI (reference sequence). J was trimmed by 5 bases and V by 8 bases; bases with no gene match: 7. The CDR3 runs 15 residues. CDR3 in amino acids: CASGPGTGGHNEQFF. The CDR3 DNA reads as TGTGCCAGCGGTCCCGGGACAGGGGGCCACAATGAGCAGTTCTTC.

This chain links TRBV5-1 with TRBJ2-5, with D maybe TRBD2 (5 bases). V lost 4 bases and J 2 bases, leaving 18 bases between the germline ends. This CDR3 is built from 16 residues. Germline V CDR1 and CDR2: SGHRS, YFSETQ. The CDR3 spells CASSPGSISFQETQYF. The CDR3 nucleotides read TGCGCCAGCAGCCCGGGAAGTATTAGTTTTCAAGAGACCCAGTACTTC.

V usage is TRBV10-1 and J usage is TRBJ2-7; 9 nucleotides line up with TRBD2. Trimming at V came to 3 bases and at J to 3 bases, leaving 3 bases not matched to a gene. This CDR3 has 14 residues. Germline values: CDR1 WNHNN, CDR2 SYGVQD (reference sequence). The chain's CDR3 is CASSEGSGSYEQYF. The CDR3 DNA reads as TGCGCCAGCAGTGAAGGTAGCGGGAGCTACGAGCAGTACTTC.

The chain carries TRBV3-1 (or the pseudogene TRBV3-2) and TRBJ2-5; 10 positions match TRBD2. The V segment lost 0 bases and the J segment 7 bases; nucleotides outside the gene matches: 5. The V gene's germline CDR1 is LGHDT and CDR2 YNNKEL (reference sequence). This CDR3 has 15 residues. CDR3 bases: TGTGCCAGCAGCCAAGAGGAAATAGCGGGGGGGACCCAGTACTTC. Encoded protein: CASSQEEIAGGTQYF.

The chain combines TRBV5-6 with TRBJ2-2; 10 bases match TRBD2. This CDR3 has 19 amino acids. Germline CDR1 is SGHDT and CDR2 is YYEEEE. Trimming took 5 bases from V and 0 from J; bases not matched to a gene: 13. CDR3 amino acids: CASSFIPTSGLANTGELFF. The CDR3 region has the DNA TGTGCCAGCAGTTTCATACCGACTAGCGGGCTCGCGAACACCGGGGAGCTGTTTTTT.

The rearrangement uses TRBV7-9 and TRBJ2-3, with TRBD2 identical over 11 bases. The germline gives CDR1 SEHNR, CDR2 FQNEAQ (reference sequence). The junction had 13 bases not matched to a gene; V was cut back by 1 base and J by 4 bases. The CDR3 spans 19 residues. The CDR3 here is CASSLVKGTLAGAPDTQYF. CDR3 in DNA: TGTGCCAGCAGCTTAGTGAAGGGGACACTAGCGGGAGCCCCAGATACGCAGTATTTT. Using reference TRBV7-9 and TRBJ2-3 for the parts outside the CDR3, the full variable domain is DTGVSQNPRHKITKRGQNVTFRCDPISEHNRLYWYRQTLGQGPEFLTYFQNEAQLEKSRLLSDRFSAERPKGSFSTLEIQRTEQGDSAMYLCASSLVKGTLAGAPDTQYFGPGTRLTVL.